This TCR beta chain is drawn from a study of memory CD4+ T cells and cytomegalovirus serostatus. Study-wide background: Donors were healthy Belgian adults, some 10 CMV seropositive and roughly 25 seronegative.

The sort gate was single viable CD3+CD4+CD8-CD45RO+ cells for memory CD4+ T cells. Germline V gene sequence: CDR1 SGHRS, CDR2 YFSETQ. Deletions cut 7 bases from V and 4 bases from J, with 8 bases between. The CDR3 has 11 residues. Assay: immunoSEQ multiplex PCR; the TCRdb copy retains only in-frame clones and omits some. The profile shows under 85,000 clones, under 80% of them singletons. Sample: memory CD4+ T cells from blood. The chain employs TRBV5-1 and TRBJ2-5, with D uncertain. This sequence was found in an adult in good health and CMV-seropositive. The CDR3 spells CASPTRETQYF. CDR3 bases: TGCGCCAGCCCGACCAGAGAGACCCAGTACTTC.